This TCR beta chain was sequenced during a study of T cell changes during pregnancy in multiple sclerosis. V lost 6 bases and J lost 3, with 17 bases in between. Germline lookup yields CDR1 LNHDA and CDR2 SQIVND (reference sequence). This CDR3 is 16 amino acids long. TCRdb keeps only in-frame clones here, not all; method: immunoSEQ multiplex PCR. This sample has under 100,000 clones, with 90% to 95% found just once. V gene TRBV19 combines with J gene TRBJ2-2; D is possibly TRBD2 (5 bases). This clonotype was sampled from a female donor with multiple sclerosis, enrolled in a pregnancy study. Source: peripheral blood, taken in the second trimester of pregnancy. The CDR3 bases are TGTGCCAGTAGGGCCCCGAGAGGGCTGGACACCGGGGAGCTGTTTTTT. The encoded protein is CASRAPRGLDTGELFF.